The next 9 T cell receptor beta chains were all read from a single sample in a study of Ad26.COV2.S vaccination and SARS-CoV-2 variants (dated by TCRdb to about 2021). To prepare the library, the immunoSEQ multiplex PCR assay was applied. TCRdb mirrors the immuneACCESS table, restricted to in-frame sequences. Some clones are absent from its copies; in checked studies, under half trace to an unresolved V gene, and the reason for the others is unknown. Recorded for this sample are about 330,000 clones; 90% of them occurred a single time. 5.5% of the sample comes from the top ten. Explained via the paper, the treatment or condition label denotes: 19 received Ad26.COV2.S at low or high dose, single or two shots; 5 received placebo; per-sample allocation not given. Repertoires of vaccine and placebo recipients were sequenced from samples collected on day 63 after the first injection. This specimen was peripheral blood, taken in a trial of Ad26.COV2.S vaccine versus placebo. Every receptor here comes from a person aged 18 to 59 who received the Ad26.COV2.S COVID-19 vaccine or a placebo.

J is TRBJ2-4 and V is TRBV10-1, with 12 positions matching TRBD2. V gave up 3 bases and J gave up 2 bases; unmatched junction bases: 11. CDR1 WNHNN and CDR2 SYGVQD come from the germline V gene (reference sequence). This CDR3 has 19 amino acids. CDR3 bases: TGCGCCAGCAGTGAATCGAGGCTAGCGGGAGGGGTAACCAAAAACATTCAGTACTTC. It is translated as CASSESRLAGGVTKNIQYF.

This chain links TRBV4-3 with TRBJ1-2, with 7 bases lining up with TRBD1. Germline-derived CDR1 and CDR2 are LGHNA and YSLEER. V was clipped by 0 bases and J by 0 bases; unmatched bases: 1. This CDR3 is built from 15 residues. The CDR3 reads CASSQDGTANYGYTF. The CDR3 coding sequence is TGCGCCAGCAGCCAAGATGGGACAGCTAACTATGGCTACACCTTC.

Concerning this clone: Other DNA sequences in this sample translate to the same CDR3. The chain uses TRBV2 and TRBJ1-1, with D unresolved. Germline V lookup: CDR1 SNHLY, CDR2 FYNNEI. The CDR3 spans 14 residues. Trimming removed 0 bases at V and 4 bases at J, with 9 bases between. This CDR3 is CASSEAPGGTEAFF. DNA of the CDR3: TGTGCCAGCAGTGAAGCGCCGGGCGGCACTGAAGCTTTCTTT. Full variable domain (outside the CDR3, taken from reference TRBV2 and TRBJ1-1): EPEVTQTPSHQVTQMGQEVILRCVPISNHLYFYWYRQILGQKVEFLVSFYNNEISEKSEIFDDQFSVERPDGSNFTLKIRSTKLEDSAMYFCASSEAPGGTEAFFGQGTRLTVV.

The chain combines TRBV7-9 with TRBJ1-2; 7 nucleotides agree with TRBD1. Germline CDR1 SEHNR, CDR2 FQNEAQ (reference sequence). The V and J ends lost 5 bases and 0 bases, in that order; junction bases with no gene match: 15. The CDR3 totals 18 residues. The CDR3 bases are TGTGCCAGCAGCGCCATCTCGACAGGGCAACATACTAACTATGGCTACACCTTC. Translating it yields CASSAISTGQHTNYGYTF.

The chain recombines TRBV21-1 with TRBJ2-7; TRBD1 is the table's D call, not checked against the DNA. TRBV21-1 is termed a pseudogene. The CDR3 covers 15 residues. The CDR3 reads CASSQIHRDSYEQYV. The DNA for the CDR3 is TGTGCCAGCAGCCAAATACACAGGGATTCCTACGAGCAGTACGTC.

This chain joins TRBV4-2 and TRBJ2-2; possible D gene TRBD1, 6 bases. The CDR3 runs to 14 residues. The V and J ends lost 6 bases and 5 bases respectively, with 13 bases between them. Germline V gives CDR1 LGHNA, CDR2 YNFKEQ. The CDR3 coding sequence is TGTGCCAGCAGAGTACCCCAGGGGACCGGGGAGCTGTTTTTT. Its translation is CASRVPQGTGELFF.

This chain uses TRBV12-3 or TRBV12-4 with TRBJ1-5; D not resolved. Trimming removed 4 bases at V and 3 bases at J, with 7 bases between. The CDR3 has 13 residues. CDR3 protein: CASSWGPNQPQHF. In DNA form, the CDR3 reads TGTGCCAGCAGTTGGGGTCCCAATCAGCCCCAGCATTTT.

The chain couples TRBV13 to TRBJ2-2; TRBD2 matches at 13 bases. The length of the CDR3 is 15 residues. Germline V CDR1 and CDR2: PRHDT, FYEKMQ (reference sequence). V trimming: 5 bases; J trimming: 6 bases; junction bases outside the gene matches: 3. CDR3 residues: CASSQTSGRAGELFF. CDR3 nucleotides: TGTGCCAGCAGCCAAACTAGCGGGAGGGCCGGGGAGCTGTTTTTT.

The V call is TRBV29-1, the J call TRBJ2-3, with a possible D match to TRBD2 (5 bases). The CDR3 contains 13 residues. Germline values: CDR1 SQVTM, CDR2 ANQGSEA. With 3 bases removed from V and 2 bases from J, the gap between germline ends came to 9 bases. The CDR3 DNA is TGCAGCGTTGATTTGCGGGTCACAGATACGCAGTATTTT. Residues: CSVDLRVTDTQYF.